These 22 T cell receptor beta chains were all obtained from the same sample, sequenced in a study of OX40 agonist ivuxolimab in advanced cancers. Libraries were prepared by immunoSEQ multiplex PCR; TCRdb keeps only in-frame clonotypes and omits some of them. Of 43,000 or so clones in the sample, roughly 86% are singletons; the top ten hold about 1%. Sequenced here: CD4+ or CD8+ T cells sorted from blood, sampled in a trial of the OX40 agonist ivuxolimab. These receptor sequences come from an adult with an advanced solid tumor such as melanoma, head and neck, liver or kidney cancer.

For this clone: The same CDR3 can be traced to other DNA sequences in this sample. J is TRBJ1-2 and V is TRBV27, with a weak D call TRBD1 (6 bases). CDR1 is MNHEY and CDR2 is SMNVEV in the germline V gene (reference sequence). The CDR3 covers 13 residues. Trimming removed 3 bases at V and 4 bases at J, with 9 bases between. This chain's CDR3 is CASSFRGGYGYTF. As DNA, the CDR3 is TGTGCCAGCAGTTTCCGAGGGGGCTATGGCTACACCTTC.

Comments on this clone: Compared with germline, one end of the junction differs, possibly owing to a read error. V usage is TRBV10-3 and J usage is TRBJ2-5; D not certain. The CDR3 consists of 14 residues. Germline V CDR1 and CDR2: ENHRY, SYGVKD. The chain's CDR3 is CATSESAALETQYF. As DNA, the CDR3 is TGTGCCACCAGTGAGTCGGCAGCTCTGGAGACCCAGTACTTC.

The chain is built from TRBV9 and TRBJ2-5; D is unclear. The V end lost 0 bases, the J end lost 0 bases, and 15 bases lay between the germline ends. The CDR3 is made up of 17 amino acids. CDR1 and CDR2 (germline): SGDLS, YYNGEE. The CDR3 DNA follows: TGTGCCAGCAGCGTAGGATCGGGTAGCTTAGACCAAGAGACCCAGTACTTC. Amino acid sequence: CASSVGSGSLDQETQYF.

The chain is built from TRBV5-1 and TRBJ2-7; D gene uncertain. V lost 2 bases to trimming and J lost 3 bases, with 15 bases between them. Germline V gene sequence: CDR1 SGHRS, CDR2 YFSETQ. The CDR3 loop spans 15 amino acids. The CDR3 loop reads CASSFAGSRNYEQYF. DNA for the CDR3: TGCGCCAGCAGCTTTGCAGGTAGCCGGAACTACGAGCAGTACTTC.

The genes are TRBV18 and TRBJ2-1; the match to TRBD1 covers 8 bases. Germline V gene lookup returns CDR1 KGHSH and CDR2 LQKENI. This CDR3 has 11 residues. J was trimmed by 13 bases and V by 5 bases; bases with no gene match: 4. The CDR3 region is CASSKDREQFF. The DNA for the CDR3 is TGTGCCAGCTCAAAGGACAGGGAACAGTTCTTC.

This chain connects TRBV11-2 to TRBJ1-1; D possibly corresponds to TRBD1 (5 bases). V lost 10 bases and J lost 2, with 14 bases in between. The germline V gene has CDR1 SGHAT and CDR2 FQNNGV. This CDR3 is 13 amino acids long. The CDR3 reads CATRSRTNTEAFF. In nucleotides, the CDR3 is TGTGCCACCAGAAGTAGGACAAACACTGAAGCTTTCTTT.

The chain uses TRBV19 and TRBJ1-5, with 8 nucleotides matching TRBD1. The CDR3 spans 15 residues. Germline values: CDR1 LNHDA, CDR2 SQIVND (reference sequence). The V and J ends lost 4 bases and 6 bases, in that order; junction bases with no gene match: 8. Written as DNA, the CDR3 is TGTGCCAGTAGTAACGGCAGGGGGCAGGTTCAGCCCCAGCATTTT. Translating it yields CASSNGRGQVQPQHF.

The chain uses TRBV6-6 and TRBJ1-5; possible D gene TRBD1, 6 bases. Germline CDR1 reads MNHNY; CDR2 reads SVGAGI (reference sequence). The CDR3 has 15 amino acids. The ends were cut back, 7 bases at V and 5 bases at J, with 18 bases in the middle. The CDR3 bases are TGTGCCAGCATCCCAAAGGGTCGGGGGCATCAGCCCCAGCATTTT. Translation gives CASIPKGRGHQPQHF.

This chain connects TRBV19 to TRBJ2-4, with D possibly being TRBD2 (6 bases). Trimming removed 6 bases at V and 6 bases at J, with 15 bases between. The CDR3 runs 14 residues. Germline loops: CDR1 LNHDA, CDR2 SQIVND (reference sequence). The CDR3 sequence is CASSPKTGRNIQYF. Written as DNA, the CDR3 is TGTGCCAGTAGCCCAAAAACCGGGAGAAACATTCAGTACTTC.

This sequence joins TRBV5-1 and TRBJ1-3; TRBD1 matches at 8 bases. Trimming at V came to 6 bases and at J to 1 base, leaving 6 bases not matched to a gene. The germline gives CDR1 SGHRS, CDR2 YFSETQ. The CDR3 sequence is 15 residues long. CDR3 residues: CASTLQGGSGNTIYF. The CDR3 DNA reads as TGCGCCAGCACCCTACAGGGGGGATCTGGAAACACCATATATTTT.

The J gene is TRBJ2-7, the V gene TRBV9, with 8 bases identical to TRBD2. After removal of 0 bases from V and 5 bases from J, the junction contained 7 bases not matched to a gene. CDR1 is SGDLS and CDR2 is YYNGEE in the germline V gene. CDR3 size: 15 residues. CDR3 region: CASSVEISGIDEQYF. The CDR3 DNA reads TGTGCCAGCAGCGTAGAAATTAGCGGGATCGACGAGCAGTACTTC.

The chain couples TRBV5-5 to TRBJ2-1; D ambiguous. The CDR3 contains 15 residues. Per the germline V gene, CDR1 is SGHKS and CDR2 is YYEKEE (reference sequence). V shed 2 bases and J shed 8 bases, with 17 bases lying between them. The CDR3 coding sequence is TGTGCCAGCAGCTTTGCCTGGGTGTTAAGGGATGAGCAGTTCTTC. This sequence encodes CASSFAWVLRDEQFF.

The gene calls are TRBV30 and TRBJ1-6; 10 positions match TRBD1. This CDR3 spans 17 amino acids. The germline gives CDR1 GTSNPN, CDR2 SVGIG (reference sequence). Unmatched junction bases numbered 11, after V lost 0 bases and J lost 9 bases. CDR3 coding DNA: TGTGCCTGGAGTGTATTAGGGACCGGGACAGGGGTTTCACCCCTCCACTTT. This gives the protein CAWSVLGTGTGVSPLHF.

The CDR3 sequence: CASSRDPGYEQYF. The CDR3 DNA is TGTGCCAGCAGCCGCGACCCGGGTTACGAGCAGTACTTC. This chain connects TRBV11-1 to TRBJ2-7; D gene ambiguous. There are 13 residues in the CDR3. V shed 5 bases and J shed 4 bases, with 12 bases lying between them. Germline values: CDR1 SGHAT, CDR2 FQDESV (reference sequence).

The gene calls are TRBV6-9 and TRBJ1-5, with a tentative D call TRBD1 (6 bases). V was shortened by 6 bases and J by 5 bases, with 11 bases between the two germline ends. CDR3 size: 13 residues. Germline assignment: CDR1 MNHGY and CDR2 SVAAGI. CDR3 bases: TGTGCCAGCAGACAGGGAATGGATCAGCCCCAGCATTTT. Protein product: CASRQGMDQPQHF.

V and J are TRBV5-4 and TRBJ2-3; D tentatively reads TRBD1 or TRBD2 (6 bases each). The CDR3 extends over 17 amino acids. The germline V gene has CDR1 SGHNT and CDR2 YYREEE (reference sequence). The V end lost 0 bases, the J end lost 2 bases, and 16 bases lay between the germline ends. In nucleotides, the CDR3 is TGTGCCAGCAGCTTGGGGGGCGGGACAATCTCCACAGATACGCAGTATTTT. Its protein product is CASSLGGGTISTDTQYF.

The chain links TRBV27 to TRBJ2-2; D is uncertain. V shed 5 bases and J shed 6 bases, with 7 bases lying between them. This CDR3 is 12 amino acids long. Germline V CDR1 and CDR2: MNHEY, SMNVEV (reference sequence). The DNA of the CDR3 is TGTGCCAGCAGTCAGGTCGCCGGGGAGCTGTTTTTT. Protein product: CASSQVAGELFF.

The chain employs TRBV19 and TRBJ2-7; no reliable D call. From germline, CDR1 is LNHDA and CDR2 SQIVND (reference sequence). CDR3 size: 13 residues. Between the trimmed V and J ends, which lost 4 bases and 6 bases, there was a span of 13 bases. CDR3 sequence reads: CASSTTASVEQYF. CDR3 nucleotides: TGTGCCAGTAGTACTACCGCCTCCGTCGAGCAGTACTTC.

The chain carries TRBV6-1 and TRBJ2-3; D gene uncertain. CDR3 length: 11 amino acids. Trimming left V 5 bases short and J 10 bases short, with 10 bases between. The germline gives CDR1 MNHNS, CDR2 SASEGT. As DNA, the CDR3 is TGTGCCAGCAGTCCGCTGTGGGCGCAGTATTTT. Translation: CASSPLWAQYF.

This chain uses TRBV11-2 with TRBJ2-7, with D perhaps TRBD1 (6 bases). The V gene lost 3 bases and the J gene lost 0 bases, with 9 bases spanning the gap. The germline V gene has CDR1 SGHAT and CDR2 FQNNGV. The CDR3 loop spans 14 amino acids. Written as DNA, the CDR3 is TGTGCCAGCAGCTTCTTACAGGGCTCCTACGAGCAGTACTTC. Its protein is CASSFLQGSYEQYF.

The rearrangement joins TRBV6-4 to TRBJ2-3; D remains unclear. With 2 bases removed from V and 2 bases from J, the gap between germline ends came to 5 bases. The CDR3 is 13 amino acids. CDR1 and CDR2 (germline): MRHNA, SNTAGT. CDR3 coding DNA: TGTGCCAGCAGTGACCCAATCACAGATACGCAGTATTTT. It encodes CASSDPITDTQYF.

DNA for the CDR3: TGTGCCAGCAGTTCCGACTTACCATCCTACAATGAGCAGTTCTTC. Translated: CASSSDLPSYNEQFF. This chain links TRBV2 with TRBJ2-1; D gene uncertain. CDR1 is SNHLY, CDR2 FYNNEI, per germline. Trimming pared 5 bases from V and 1 base from J, leaving 12 bases between. CDR3 length equals 15 residues.